This T cell receptor (beta chain) was identified in a study of T cell changes during pregnancy in multiple sclerosis. Method: immunoSEQ multiplex PCR; TCRdb's copy keeps in-frame clones and lacks some. The data contain under 65,000 clones, around 90% of them singletons. The TCR sequence derives from a female donor with multiple sclerosis, enrolled in a pregnancy study. Sequenced material: CD4+ T cells from peripheral blood mononuclear cells, taken in the third trimester of pregnancy.

CDR3 sequence: CASSFGRRVETQYF. The CDR3 DNA follows: TGCGCCAGCAGCTTCGGCAGGCGGGTCGAGACCCAGTACTTC. The rearrangement uses TRBV5-1 and TRBJ2-5, with D perhaps TRBD2 (5 bases). Trimming took off 2 bases at V and 5 bases at J, with 13 bases between the two ends. Germline CDR1 and CDR2: SGHRS and YFSETQ. The CDR3 has 14 residues.